The TCR beta chain under discussion was sequenced for a study of human T cells and chemical hapten exposure. Study-wide background: Minor pooled library volume differences mainly drove per-sample TCR yield variation.

This clonotype was counted only a few times. V shed 5 bases and J 4 bases; nucleotides not matched to a gene: 8. The CDR3 has 16 amino acids. Time point described: patch test 2, 6 weeks after DPC sensitization. Regarding treatment: therapeutic diphenylcyclopropenone sensitization with weekly scalp DPC. One entry per CDR3 protein results from TCRdb running MiXCR on the RACE reads. The table has about 96,000 distinct CDR3 sequences, 9% to 9.5% seen once. The chain carries TRBV12-3 or TRBV12-4 and TRBJ1-3; 10 positions match TRBD1. This TCR derives from a woman aged 40 to 50 with alopecia areata. Some clones in this sample may be carry-over from other donors' samples. This sample comprised whole blood, obtained in connection with sensitization to the hapten diphenylcyclopropenone (DPC). The CDR3 region has the DNA TGTGCCAGCAGTCTAGACAGGGGGCAAGAAGGAAACACCATATATTTT. The encoded protein is CASSLDRGQEGNTIYF.